The rows below give T cell receptor beta chains drawn from one sample of a study of blood T cell repertoires in COVID-19. TCRdb's copy holds only in-frame clones and misses some; the assay was immunoSEQ multiplex PCR. The table shows about 54,000 clones, with 90% occurring only once. The sample consisted of peripheral blood. Receptors were obtained from a woman in her thirties or forties with active COVID-19. CDR3s include the opening cysteine and the closing phenylalanine or tryptophan. D genes are given only for firm matches. For some rows the clone size is stated as once, few or many, or as a class when expanded; others skip it.

size: .; D: .; J: TRBJ2-1; V: TRBV7-2; DNA: TGTGCCAGCGGGGGGTGGGGTAATGAGCAGTTCTTC; CDR3: CASGGWGNEQFF
size: .; D: .; J: TRBJ2-2; V: TRBV13; DNA: TGTGCCAGCAGCTGGACTTACACCGGGGAGCTGTTTTTT; CDR3: CASSWTYTGELFF
size: .; D: TRBD2; J: TRBJ2-2; V: TRBV2; DNA: TGTGCCGCCAGCCCCCCGCGGGGGGGAGTACTCGGGGAGCTGTTTTTT; CDR3: CAASPPRGGVLGELFF
size: .; D: TRBD1; J: TRBJ1-2; V: TRBV7-9; DNA: TGTGCCAGCAGCTTAGGCGGAATGACAGGGACGGGCGGCTACACCTTC; CDR3: CASSLGGMTGTGGYTF
size: .; D: .; J: TRBJ2-7; V: TRBV11-3; DNA: TGTGCCAGCAGCTTTGGAGGGGGGGCCATTAGGGACGAGCAGTACTTC; CDR3: CASSFGGGAIRDEQYF
size: .; D: .; J: TRBJ1-2; V: TRBV5-6; DNA: TGTGCCAGCAGCTTTGTTAAGGGCGGACAGTTCTATGGCTACACCTTC; CDR3: CASSFVKGGQFYGYTF
size: .; D: .; J: TRBJ2-1; V: TRBV15; DNA: TGTGCCACCAGCAGAGATGGAGGTTACAATGAGCAGTTCTTC; CDR3: CATSRDGGYNEQFF
size: .; D: .; J: TRBJ1-1; V: TRBV6-5; DNA: TGTGCCAGCAGGAAGCAGGGGTTACATGAAGCTTTCTTT; CDR3: CASRKQGLHEAFF
size: .; D: .; J: TRBJ1-4; V: TRBV5-4; DNA: TGTGCCAGCAGCCAGGACAGCTGGGAAAAACTGTTTTTT; CDR3: CASSQDSWEKLFF
size: .; D: TRBD2; J: TRBJ2-4; V: TRBV10-1; DNA: TGCGCCAGCAGTGAGTCGAGTAGCGGGGGTCCCATTCAGTACTTC; CDR3: CASSESSSGGPIQYF
size: .; D: TRBD2; J: TRBJ2-2; V: TRBV5-1; DNA: TGCGCCAGCAGCTTGGCCCTAGCGGACACCGGGGAGCTGTTTTTT; CDR3: CASSLALADTGELFF
size: .; D: .; J: TRBJ2-3; V: TRBV4-1; DNA: TGCGCCAGCAGCCTTACAGGGTTAAAGACAGATACGCAGTATTTT; CDR3: CASSLTGLKTDTQYF
size: .; D: .; J: TRBJ1-3; V: TRBV5-1; DNA: TGCGCCAGCAGCTTGGCGTCGCCGAGCGGAAACACCATATATTTT; CDR3: CASSLASPSGNTIYF
size: .; D: TRBD2; J: TRBJ2-3; V: TRBV2; DNA: TGTGCCAGCATAGCCCAGCGGGGGGCCCCAGATACGCAGTATTTT; CDR3: CASIAQRGAPDTQYF
size: .; D: .; J: TRBJ1-1; V: TRBV7-2; DNA: TGTGCCAGCAGCTTCAAGCGGCTGCTAGAAGCTTTCTTT; CDR3: CASSFKRLLEAFF
size: .; D: .; J: TRBJ1-5; V: TRBV5-8; DNA: TGTGCCAGCAGCTATGGGGACACCCAGCATTTT; CDR3: CASSYGDTQHF
size: .; D: .; J: TRBJ2-4; V: TRBV27; DNA: TGTGCCAGCAGTTTCGGGGGGCGAGGAAACATTCAGTACTTC; CDR3: CASSFGGRGNIQYF
size: .; D: .; J: TRBJ2-3; V: TRBV20-1; DNA: TGCAGTGCCACAATAGATACGCAGTATTTT; CDR3: CSATIDTQYF
size: .; D: .; J: TRBJ1-1; V: TRBV18; DNA: TGTGCCAGCTCACGGGAGGGGAACACTGAAGCTTTCTTT; CDR3: CASSREGNTEAFF
size: .; D: TRBD2; J: TRBJ2-1; V: TRBV5-1; DNA: TGCGCCAGCAGCTTCCAGCGGGGGGTCGGTGAGCAGTTCTTC; CDR3: CASSFQRGVGEQFF
size: .; D: .; J: TRBJ2-2; V: TRBV6-1; DNA: TGTGCCAGCAGTGAAGCAGGGACTAACACCGGGGAGCTGTTTTTT; CDR3: CASSEAGTNTGELFF
size: .; D: .; J: TRBJ2-7; V: TRBV11-2; DNA: TGTGCCAGCACGTTTGCGGGAAACGAGCAGTACTTC; CDR3: CASTFAGNEQYF
size: few; D: .; J: TRBJ1-1; V: TRBV2; DNA: TGTGCCAGCAGTGAACCCAGGTCGGCTTTCTTT; CDR3: CASSEPRSAFF
size: once; D: TRBD1; J: TRBJ2-7; V: TRBV5-1; DNA: TGCGCCAGCGGAGACAGGGGCTACGAGCAGTACTTC; CDR3: CASGDRGYEQYF
size: few; D: .; J: TRBJ1-6; V: TRBV7-8; DNA: TGTGCCAGCAGCTTAACTCACCCCGGGAGGGGTAATTCACCCCTCCACTTT; CDR3: CASSLTHPGRGNSPLHF
size: .; D: TRBD1; J: TRBJ2-7; V: TRBV19; DNA: TGTGCCAGCCCGTCACTAGGGGGCGCGACCTACGAGCAGTACTTC; CDR3: CASPSLGGATYEQYF
size: medium-sized; D: .; J: TRBJ2-5; V: TRBV18; DNA: TGTGCCAGCTCACCAAACGGTATCGGCGGGGGCCCAGAAGAGACCCAGTACTTC; CDR3: CASSPNGIGGGPEETQYF
size: .; D: .; J: TRBJ1-1; V: TRBV7-3; DNA: TGTGCCAGCAGCTTAAACGGGGGAATGAACACTGAAGCTTTCTTT; CDR3: CASSLNGGMNTEAFF
size: .; D: .; J: TRBJ2-1; V: TRBV19; DNA: TGTGCCAGTAGTAGCGGGGGCCACTCCTACAATGAGCAGTTCTTC; CDR3: CASSSGGHSYNEQFF
size: .; D: .; J: TRBJ1-1; V: TRBV2; DNA: TGTGCCAGCATTCCTGGAGAGGCCTTTGAAGCTTTCTTT; CDR3: CASIPGEAFEAFF
size: .; D: TRBD1; J: TRBJ2-7; V: TRBV6-5; DNA: TGTGCCAGCAGTTCTCCGGGACAGGGGGCCCACGAGCAGTACTTC; CDR3: CASSSPGQGAHEQYF
size: .; D: .; J: TRBJ1-6; V: TRBV9; DNA: TGTGCCAGCAGCGTAGACGCGGGGGGCAATAATTCACCCCTCCACTTT; CDR3: CASSVDAGGNNSPLHF
size: .; D: .; J: TRBJ1-3; V: TRBV7-2; DNA: TGTGCCAGCAGCCTAGGCAGGGGAAACACCATATATTTT; CDR3: CASSLGRGNTIYF
size: .; D: TRBD2; J: TRBJ2-5; V: TRBV6-2/TRBV6-3; DNA: TGTGCCAGCAGCCGAGCGGGGGGCTACCAAGAGACCCAGTACTTC; CDR3: CASSRAGGYQETQYF